Listed below are T cell receptor beta chains from one sample, sequenced in a study of cytomegalovirus exposure and HLA in healthy donors. TCRdb's table, derived via immunoSEQ multiplex PCR, lists solely in-frame clones and lacks some. Altogether some 250,000 clones are present, over 80% being singletons, with the ten largest covering 5.4%. Sequencing input: PBMCs. All receptors come from a woman in her 40s in good health and CMV-seropositive. The CDR3 runs from the conserved cysteine through the conserved F or W. A D gene is named only where the DNA matches it firmly. Size is stated for part of the rows, as once, few or many counts, or as a class when the clone is expanded.

size	D	J	V	CDR3	DNA
NA	NA	TRBJ2-1	TRBV18	CASSPGATVVNEQFF	TGTGCCAGCTCACCGGGAGCTACGGTCGTCAATGAGCAGTTCTTC
NA	NA	TRBJ1-6	TRBV6-5	CASGGATYNSPLHF	TGTGCCAGCGGGGGCGCAACCTATAATTCACCCCTCCACTTT
NA	TRBD2	TRBJ2-2	TRBV5-4	CASSSGTSGSVAGELFF	TGTGCCAGCAGCTCCGGGACTAGCGGGAGCGTCGCCGGGGAGCTGTTTTTT
NA	TRBD1	TRBJ1-2	TRBV9	CASSVTSGGIGGYTF	TGTGCCAGCAGCGTCACCTCAGGGGGAATAGGTGGCTACACCTTC
NA	NA	TRBJ1-5	TRBV21-1	CASSKPGGNQPQHF	TGTGCCAGCAGCAAACCGGGAGGCAATCAGCCCCAGCATTTT
NA	NA	TRBJ2-2	TRBV5-4	CASSFGGALISEELFF	TGTGCCAGCAGCTTTGGGGGGGCTTTAATTTCCGAGGAGCTGTTTTTT
NA	NA	TRBJ1-6	TRBV6-6	CASSYGQGNSPLHF	TGTGCCAGCAGTTATGGGCAGGGGAATTCACCCCTCCACTTT
NA	TRBD1	TRBJ1-1	TRBV6-1	CASSDWDRGQNTEAFF	TGTGCCAGCAGTGATTGGGACAGGGGCCAGAACACTGAAGCTTTCTTT
NA	TRBD1	TRBJ1-2	TRBV30	CAWDRGQGARGYTF	TGTGCCTGGGACCGGGGACAGGGGGCGCGCGGCTACACCTTC
NA	NA	TRBJ2-7	TRBV30	CAWMGAGLSYEQYF	TGTGCCTGGATGGGGGCAGGGCTATCCTACGAGCAGTACTTC
NA	NA	TRBJ1-6	TRBV18	CASSRGDNSPLHF	TGTGCCAGCTCCCGGGGTGATAATTCACCCCTCCACTTT
NA	TRBD1	TRBJ2-7	TRBV6-5	CASRTGGSYEQYF	TGTGCCAGCAGGACAGGGGGCTCCTACGAGCAGTACTTC
NA	NA	TRBJ2-5	TRBV15	CATSRGRDSQETQYF	TGTGCCACCAGCAGAGGGCGGGACAGTCAAGAGACCCAGTACTTC
few	NA	TRBJ2-6	TRBV6-5	CASSYSGRSGANVLTF	TGTGCCAGCAGTTACTCTGGGAGGTCTGGGGCCAACGTCCTGACTTTC
few	NA	TRBJ1-5	TRBV5-6	CASSFFNSNQPQHF	TGTGCCAGCAGCTTTTTCAATAGCAATCAGCCCCAGCATTTT
NA	NA	TRBJ2-1	TRBV9	CASTNSPYAGRDNEQFF	TGTGCCAGCACCAACTCCCCGTACGCGGGACGTGACAATGAGCAGTTCTTC
once	TRBD1	TRBJ2-6	TRBV9	CASCSGTGNGANVLTF	TGTGCCAGCTGTTCCGGGACAGGGAATGGGGCCAACGTCCTAACTTTC
NA	NA	TRBJ1-1	TRBV7-2	CASSYSRGAHTEAFF	TGTGCCAGCAGTTATAGTCGGGGAGCGCACACTGAAGCTTTCTTT
NA	TRBD1	TRBJ1-2	TRBV11-2	CASSFGQGNGYTF	TGTGCCAGCAGCTTCGGACAGGGGAACGGCTACACCTTC
once	NA	TRBJ1-4	TRBV4-3	CASSHARATRLRGINEKLFF	TGCGCCAGCAGCCATGCCCGGGCCACCCGTTTGAGGGGGATTAATGAAAAACTGTTTTTT
NA	TRBD2	TRBJ2-7	TRBV7-8	CASSANRDYGYEQYF	TGTGCCAGCAGCGCTAACCGGGACTACGGGTACGAGCAGTACTTC
NA	TRBD1	TRBJ1-5	TRBV7-9	CSSSLGTDTWPQHF	TGTTCCAGCAGCTTGGGGACAGATACTTGGCCCCAGCATTTT
NA	TRBD2	TRBJ2-1	TRBV7-3	CASSLSGSSYNEQFF	TGTGCCAGCAGCCTCAGCGGGAGCTCCTACAATGAGCAGTTCTTC
NA	NA	TRBJ2-2	TRBV7-6	CASSLVQGSGELFF	TGTGCCAGCAGCTTAGTACAGGGTTCCGGGGAGCTGTTTTTT
NA	NA	TRBJ2-7	TRBV4-3	CASSQDEGSSYEQYF	TGCGCCAGCAGCCAAGACGAAGGGAGCTCCTACGAGCAGTACTTC
NA	NA	TRBJ1-5	TRBV18	CASSPGTPNSNQPQHF	TGTGCCAGCTCACCCGGGACACCCAATAGCAATCAGCCCCAGCATTTT